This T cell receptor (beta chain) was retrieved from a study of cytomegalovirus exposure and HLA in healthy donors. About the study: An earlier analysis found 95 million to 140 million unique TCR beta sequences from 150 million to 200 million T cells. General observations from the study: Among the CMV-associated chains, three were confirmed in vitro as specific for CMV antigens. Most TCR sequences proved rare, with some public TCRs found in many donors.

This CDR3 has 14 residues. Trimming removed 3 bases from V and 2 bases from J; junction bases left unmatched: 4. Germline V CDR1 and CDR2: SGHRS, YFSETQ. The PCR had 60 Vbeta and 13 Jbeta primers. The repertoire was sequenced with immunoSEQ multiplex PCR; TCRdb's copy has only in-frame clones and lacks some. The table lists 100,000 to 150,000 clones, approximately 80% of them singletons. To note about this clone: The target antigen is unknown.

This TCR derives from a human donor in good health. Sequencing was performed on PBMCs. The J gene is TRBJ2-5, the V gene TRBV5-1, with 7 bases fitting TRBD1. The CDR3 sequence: CASSYSGQQETQYF. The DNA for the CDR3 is TGCGCCAGCAGCTACTCGGGACAGCAAGAGACCCAGTACTTC.